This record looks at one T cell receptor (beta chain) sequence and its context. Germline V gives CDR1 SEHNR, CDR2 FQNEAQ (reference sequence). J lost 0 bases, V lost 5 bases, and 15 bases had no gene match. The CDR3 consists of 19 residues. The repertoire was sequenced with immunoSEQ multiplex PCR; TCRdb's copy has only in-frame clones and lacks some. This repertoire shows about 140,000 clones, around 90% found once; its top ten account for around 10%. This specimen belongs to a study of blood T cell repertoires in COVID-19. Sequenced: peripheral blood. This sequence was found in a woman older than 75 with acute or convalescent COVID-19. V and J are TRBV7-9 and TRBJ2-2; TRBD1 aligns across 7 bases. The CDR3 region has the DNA TGTGCCAGCAGCCTAAATCCGGGACAGCGATTAGCGAACACCGGGGAGCTGTTTTTT. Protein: CASSLNPGQRLANTGELFF.